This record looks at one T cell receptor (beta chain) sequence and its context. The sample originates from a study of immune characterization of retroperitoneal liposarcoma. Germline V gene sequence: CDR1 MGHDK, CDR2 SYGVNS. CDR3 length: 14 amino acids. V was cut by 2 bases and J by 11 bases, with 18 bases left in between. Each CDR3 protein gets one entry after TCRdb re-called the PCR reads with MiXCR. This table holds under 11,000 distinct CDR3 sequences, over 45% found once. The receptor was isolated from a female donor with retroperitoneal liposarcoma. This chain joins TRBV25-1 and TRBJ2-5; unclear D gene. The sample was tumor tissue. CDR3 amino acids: CASSEPANYNEQYF. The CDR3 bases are TGTGCCAGCAGTGAACCAGCGAACTACAATGAGCAGTACTTC.